Shown below are 25 T cell receptor beta chains from a single sample sequenced in a study of post-analysis software for immune sequencing data. General study points: Patients carried four or five TRBV segments more frequently than controls did, and TRBV5-6, TRBV5-1 and TRBV20-1 were among them.

The TCR beta cDNA libraries contained unique molecular identifiers. TCRdb reanalysed the PCR reads using MiXCR and keeps one entry per CDR3 protein. The data hold a few hundred thousand distinct CDR3 sequences, with roughly 40% observed a single time. The antigens for these receptors are not known. The sample taken for sequencing was blood. The receptors derive from a girl aged 2-15 years with multiple sclerosis.

The chain carries TRBV27 and TRBJ1-4; D unclear. The CDR3 is made up of 17 amino acids. The germline gives CDR1 MNHEY, CDR2 SMNVEV (reference sequence). V was clipped by 2 bases and J by 10 bases, with 23 bases between them. CDR3 sequence reads: CASSLGYRWLLAGKLFF. The DNA for the CDR3 is TGTGCCAGCAGTTTAGGATATAGGTGGCTCCTGGCTGGAAAACTGTTTTTT.

This clonotype was seen a handful of times. The genes are TRBV12-3 or TRBV12-4 and TRBJ2-7, with a possible D match to TRBD1 (6 bases). This CDR3 region has 16 residues. V was cut by 5 bases and J by 2 bases, with 19 bases left in between. The CDR3 DNA follows: TGTGCCAGCAGTCATATTGACGGCCGGGACACCTACGAGCAGTACTTC. It translates to CASSHIDGRDTYEQYF.

The chain is built from TRBV19 and TRBJ1-2, with D possibly matching TRBD1 (6 bases). Germline values: CDR1 LNHDA, CDR2 SQIVND (reference sequence). This CDR3 has 12 residues. Trimming pared 7 bases from V and 6 bases from J, leaving 12 bases between. The CDR3 region is CASKSQGHGYTF. The CDR3 DNA follows: TGTGCCAGTAAATCACAGGGCCATGGCTACACCTTC.

This clonotype occurred a few times. The V gene is TRBV20-1, the J gene TRBJ2-5; D gene unclear. The CDR3 extends over 12 amino acids. V lost 4 bases and J 2 bases, leaving 8 bases between the germline ends. Germline loops: CDR1 DFQATT, CDR2 SNEGSKA (reference sequence). The CDR3 DNA reads TGCAGTGCTACACAGCCACAAGAGACCCAGTACTTC. It yields the protein CSATQPQETQYF.

V gene TRBV29-1 combines with J gene TRBJ2-2; D possibly corresponds to TRBD2 (7 bases). Germline V gene sequence: CDR1 SQVTM, CDR2 ANQGSEA. This CDR3 spans 14 amino acids. Trimming stripped 6 bases from V and 4 bases from J, with 15 bases between. CDR3 DNA: TGCAGCGTACAAAAGGGGGGGGTCACCGGGGAGCTGTTTTTT. Translating gives CSVQKGGVTGELFF.

The J gene is TRBJ1-2, the V gene TRBV28; TRBD1 aligns across 8 bases. Germline V gives CDR1 MDHEN, CDR2 SYDVKM. V gave up 6 bases and J gave up 5 bases; unmatched junction bases: 8. This CDR3 has 14 residues. The CDR3 is CASSLGTGRYGYTF. The CDR3 region has the DNA TGTGCCAGCAGCTTAGGGACAGGAAGATATGGCTACACCTTC.

J is TRBJ2-7 and V is TRBV7-8; a possible D gene is TRBD2 (5 bases). The CDR3 has 17 amino acids. V lost 3 bases to trimming and J lost 7 bases, with 25 bases between them. Germline CDR1 SGHVS, CDR2 FQNEAQ. The CDR3 sequence: CASSFGGSGLLRAEQYF. The CDR3 nucleotides read TGTGCCAGCAGCTTTGGAGGTTCCGGACTCCTACGCGCGGAGCAGTACTTC.

The rearrangement joins TRBV2 to TRBJ1-5; D is ambiguous. V was clipped by 4 bases and J by 5 bases, with 12 bases between them. Germline CDR1 is SNHLY and CDR2 is FYNNEI. The CDR3 extends over 14 amino acids. CDR3: CASSASSEDQPQHF. The CDR3 nucleotides are TGTGCCAGCAGTGCTTCGTCAGAGGATCAGCCCCAGCATTTT.

This clonotype has a handful of counts. The chain carries TRBV29-1 and TRBJ2-1, with 7 bases lining up with TRBD1. Germline CDR1 SQVTM, CDR2 ANQGSEA. CDR3 length: 12 amino acids. With 7 bases clipped from V and 9 bases from J, the junction kept 9 bases outside the gene matches. CDR3 in amino acids: CSGVDRVFEQFF. As DNA, the CDR3 is TGCAGCGGTGTCGACAGGGTATTTGAGCAGTTCTTC.

The rearrangement uses TRBV12-3 or TRBV12-4 and TRBJ2-2; D possibly uses TRBD1 or TRBD2 (7 bases each). With 5 bases removed from V and 0 bases from J, the gap between germline ends came to 13 bases. The CDR3 runs 16 residues. This chain's CDR3 is CASSQRDSTNTGELFF. CDR3 DNA: TGTGCCAGCAGTCAGCGGGACAGTACGAACACCGGGGAGCTGTTTTTT.

The chain joins TRBV5-1 to TRBJ2-1; possibly TRBD2 for D (6 bases). CDR1 SGHRS and CDR2 YFSETQ come from the germline V gene. CDR3 size: 15 residues. V lost 0 bases, J lost 6 bases, and 13 bases lay in between. CDR3: CASSLVAGGSNEQFF. CDR3 bases: TGCGCCAGCAGCTTGGTCGCAGGAGGGTCCAATGAGCAGTTCTTC. The variable domain in full, with the rest retrieved from reference TRBV5-1 and TRBJ2-1, is KAGVTQTPRYLIKTRGQQVTLSCSPISGHRSVSWYQQTPGQGLQFLFEYFSETQRNKGNFPGRFSGRQFSNSRSEMNVSTLELGDSALYLCASSLVAGGSNEQFFGPGTRLTVL.

V is TRBV12-3 or TRBV12-4 and J is TRBJ1-2, with TRBD1 matching over 8 bases. This CDR3 contains 14 residues. Trimming removed 7 bases from V and 4 bases from J; junction bases left unmatched: 8. Here the CDR3 DNA reads TGTGCCAGCAACCTAGGACAGGGATCCTATGGCTACACCTTC. Translated, it gives CASNLGQGSYGYTF.

This clonotype has just a few counts. The V and J genes are TRBV4-1 and TRBJ1-1; no clear D. V dropped 4 bases and J dropped 2 bases, with 11 bases sitting between them. Germline V gene lookup returns CDR1 MGHRA and CDR2 YSYEKL. CDR3 length equals 14 residues. The CDR3 sequence: CASSPVSVNTEAFF. CDR3 coding DNA: TGCGCCAGCAGCCCAGTGTCAGTTAACACTGAAGCTTTCTTT.

The CDR3 here is CASSLIAGQGGSNEQFF. The CDR3 DNA is TGTGCCAGCAGCTTAATCGCGGGACAGGGGGGGTCAAATGAGCAGTTCTTC. The rearrangement uses TRBV7-3 and TRBJ2-1, with 11 bases lining up with TRBD1. Per the germline V gene, CDR1 is SGHTA and CDR2 is FQGTGA. The CDR3 length is 17 residues. V was clipped by 1 base and J by 7 bases; unmatched bases: 9.

This clonotype was found a few times. DNA for the CDR3: TGCGCCAGCAGCTTCACAGGGGACCCCAACTCCTACGAGCAGTACTTC. Encoded protein: CASSFTGDPNSYEQYF. The chain uses TRBV5-1 and TRBJ2-4; 7 positions match TRBD1. The J call may be in error: the DNA end matches TRBJ2-7 better. The CDR3 contains 16 residues. Germline V gene lookup returns CDR1 SGHRS and CDR2 YFSETQ.

This clonotype came up a few times. The CDR3 DNA reads TGTGCCAGCAGCCAATCTAGCGCCTCCTACAATGAGCAGTTCTTC. Encoded protein: CASSQSSASYNEQFF. V is TRBV4-2 and J is TRBJ2-1, with TRBD2 as a possible D gene (6 bases). In germline, CDR1 is LGHNA, CDR2 YNFKEQ. Deletions cut 2 bases from V and 0 bases from J, with 8 bases between. This CDR3 spans 15 amino acids.

The chain combines TRBV6-1 with TRBJ2-7, with TRBD2 matching over 9 bases. The CDR3 spans 16 residues. The germline gives CDR1 MNHNS, CDR2 SASEGT. V lost 6 bases to trimming and J lost 0 bases; unmatched junction nucleotides: 9. DNA for the CDR3: TGTGCCAGCAGAAGCCAATCTAGCGGGAACTCCTACGAGCAGTACTTC. Translating gives CASRSQSSGNSYEQYF.

The sample holds a few counts of this clonotype. The gene calls are TRBV10-3 and TRBJ1-1; D remains unclear. V was pared by 0 bases and J by 0 bases, with 8 bases between. CDR1 is ENHRY, CDR2 SYGVKD, per germline. The CDR3 runs to 15 residues. The CDR3 DNA reads TGTGCCATCAGTGAGTCGACGCGAATGAACACTGAAGCTTTCTTT. It translates to CAISESTRMNTEAFF.

This chain uses TRBV18 with TRBJ2-1; D perhaps matches TRBD2 (5 bases). CDR1 and CDR2 (germline): KGHSH, LQKENI. The V end was cut by 3 bases, the J end by 7 bases, with 10 bases between. The CDR3 covers 13 residues. The CDR3 DNA reads as TGTGCCAGCTCACCGAAGACTAAAAATGAGCAGTTCTTC. It encodes CASSPKTKNEQFF.

This clonotype was detected a few times. The gene calls are TRBV7-3 and TRBJ2-4; tentatively, D is TRBD2 (6 bases). The J call may be wrong; the DNA end is better matched by TRBJ2-5. Germline-derived CDR1 and CDR2 are SGHTA and FQGTGA. This CDR3 is 15 amino acids long. The CDR3 bases are TGTGCCAGCAGCTTAATGGGAGGACGGAAAGAGACCCAGTACTTC. Protein product: CASSLMGGRKETQYF.

This clonotype has only a few counts. The chain joins TRBV5-1 to TRBJ2-7, with 10 bases matching TRBD2. Germline CDR1 SGHRS, CDR2 YFSETQ. The V gene end was trimmed by 1 base and the J gene end by 3 bases; junction bases not matched to a gene: 13. CDR3 length equals 18 residues. For the CDR3, the DNA is TGCGCCAGCAGCTTGTTTGGGTCTAGCGGGAGCAATGTCTACGAGCAGTACTTC. Amino acid sequence: CASSLFGSSGSNVYEQYF.

This clonotype was counted only a few times. This sequence joins TRBV20-1 and TRBJ2-4, with D tentatively TRBD1 (5 bases). The CDR3 is 13 residues long. Germline-derived CDR1 and CDR2 are DFQATT and SNEGSKA (reference sequence). V lost 3 bases and J 13 bases, leaving 19 bases between the germline ends. The CDR3 here is CSASWQGSYEQYF. The CDR3 DNA is TGCAGTGCTAGTTGGCAGGGATCCTATGAGCAGTACTTC.

This clonotype was seen a handful of times. The gene calls are TRBV27 and TRBJ2-3; D possibly corresponds to TRBD2 (6 bases). In germline, CDR1 is MNHEY, CDR2 SMNVEV (reference sequence). There are 15 residues in the CDR3. Trimming left V 4 bases short and J 2 bases short, with 13 bases between. The CDR3: CASSSPGLYTDTQYF. The CDR3, as DNA: TGTGCCAGCAGTTCGCCGGGACTGTACACAGATACGCAGTATTTT.

This clonotype has just a few counts. This rearrangement joins TRBV5-4 to TRBJ2-1; 8 bases line up with TRBD2. The J segment lost 0 bases and the V segment lost 4 bases, leaving 12 bases of the junction unmatched. The CDR3 contains 18 residues. The germline CDR1 and CDR2 sequences are SGHNT and YYREEE (reference sequence). CDR3 bases: TGTGCCAGCAGCCCACAGGCACTAGCGGCCCGCTCCTACAATGAGCAGTTCTTC. Protein sequence: CASSPQALAARSYNEQFF.

This sequence joins TRBV7-2 and TRBJ1-4; TRBD1 might be the D (5 bases). Germline V CDR1 and CDR2: SGHTA, FQGNSA. Trimming cost V 5 bases and J 7 bases, with 14 bases left between them. This CDR3 comprises 14 residues. CDR3 nucleotides: TGTGCCAGCAGCATTCAGGGAACCGGTGAAAAACTGTTTTTT. This encodes CASSIQGTGEKLFF.